The 25 T cell receptor beta chains below were found in one sample sequenced in a study of T cell responses to AZD1222 COVID-19 vaccine. The protocol was immunoSEQ multiplex PCR, while the TCRdb copy is restricted to in-frame clones and leaves out a portion. In the table there are about 140,000 clones, about 90% of which are singletons. The sample was peripheral blood, taken 28 days after the second AZD1222 dose. The receptors here all came from an adult who received the AZD1222 COVID-19 vaccine.

V and J are TRBV6-1 and TRBJ1-3; no clear D gene. V was cut by 3 bases and J by 2 bases, with 11 bases left in between. The CDR3 is 15 residues long. Germline V gives CDR1 MNHNS, CDR2 SASEGT. Here the CDR3 DNA reads TGTGCCAGCAGTGAGGTTCCAGGAACTGGAAACACCATATATTTT. Amino acids: CASSEVPGTGNTIYF.

J is TRBJ1-4 and V is TRBV27; D gene ambiguous. Per germline, CDR1 MNHEY and CDR2 SMNVEV (reference sequence). The CDR3 loop spans 13 amino acids. V lost 6 bases and J lost 7, with 12 bases in between. CDR3 amino acids: CASRGGPVEKLFF. CDR3 sequence (DNA): TGTGCCAGCAGGGGTGGGCCGGTTGAAAAACTGTTTTTT.

This chain joins TRBV6-5 and TRBJ1-2, with D possibly being TRBD1 (6 bases). The length of the CDR3 is 14 residues. Germline values: CDR1 MNHEY, CDR2 SVGAGI. V was shortened by 7 bases and J by 6 bases, with 18 bases between the two germline ends. The CDR3 sequence is CASTTRGELDGYTF. CDR3 in DNA: TGTGCCAGCACCACGAGGGGGGAATTGGATGGCTACACCTTC.

The V call is TRBV11-2, the J call TRBJ2-1; D possibly corresponds to TRBD1 (5 bases). CDR3 length equals 15 residues. The ends were cut back, 4 bases at V and 1 base at J, with 11 bases in the middle. Germline lookup yields CDR1 SGHAT and CDR2 FQNNGV. CDR3 nucleotides: TGTGCCAGCAGCTGGAACAGGTTTTCCTACAATGAGCAGTTCTTC. The encoded protein is CASSWNRFSYNEQFF. The full variable domain, with the rest looked up from reference TRBV11-2 and TRBJ2-1, is EAGVAQSPRYKIIEKRQSVAFWCNPISGHATLYWYQQILGQGPKLLIQFQNNGVVDDSQLPKDRFSAERLKGVDSTLKIQPAKLEDSAVYLCASSWNRFSYNEQFFGPGTRLTVL.

The chain is built from TRBV5-1 and TRBJ1-2, with no clear D. The CDR3 contains 15 residues. V lost 0 bases and J 8 bases, leaving 17 bases between the germline ends. CDR1 is SGHRS, CDR2 YFSETQ, per germline. CDR3 coding DNA: TGCGCCAGCAGCTTGGCCGGGAGTTACGTGGGAGGCTACACCTTC. Translation gives CASSLAGSYVGGYTF.

This chain connects TRBV5-6 to TRBJ2-1, with D unclear. From germline, CDR1 is SGHDT and CDR2 YYEEEE. V lost 0 bases and J lost 4, with 5 bases in between. CDR3 size: 13 residues. CDR3 DNA sequence: TGTGCCAGCAGCTTGGGAGGATACAATGAGCAGTTCTTC. Translating it yields CASSLGGYNEQFF.

This rearrangement joins TRBV5-5 to TRBJ2-7; possibly TRBD1 or TRBD2 for D (5 bases each). The germline V gene has CDR1 SGHKS and CDR2 YYEKEE (reference sequence). The CDR3 spans 12 residues. V lost 4 bases and J lost 6, with 11 bases in between. The DNA for the CDR3 is TGTGCCAGCAGCACTTGGGGGACCGAGCAGTACTTC. Encoded protein: CASSTWGTEQYF. The full variable domain, rest sourced from reference TRBV5-5 and TRBJ2-7, is DAGVTQSPTHLIKTRGQQVTLRCSPISGHKSVSWYQQVLGQGPQFIFQYYEKEERGRGNFPDRFSARQFPNYSSELNVNALLLGDSALYLCASSTWGTEQYFGPGTRLTVT.

The rearrangement uses TRBV19 and TRBJ2-7; unclear D gene. V was clipped by 1 base and J by 2 bases, with 9 bases between them. Germline V gives CDR1 LNHDA, CDR2 SQIVND (reference sequence). This CDR3 spans 14 amino acids. This CDR3 reads CASSIAHDPYEQYF. CDR3 sequence (DNA): TGTGCCAGTAGTATAGCCCACGACCCCTACGAGCAGTACTTC.

The V call is TRBV6-1, the J call TRBJ2-3; D perhaps matches TRBD2 (7 bases). This CDR3 is built from 21 residues. The V end was cut by 1 base, the J end by 6 bases, with 32 bases between. The germline V gene has CDR1 MNHNS and CDR2 SASEGT. In nucleotides, the CDR3 is TGTGCCAGCAGTGAAGAGAGGGGGGGTCCGGGGCAGGAAACAAAACGGGATACGCAGTATTTT. This encodes CASSEERGGPGQETKRDTQYF.

The chain combines TRBV28 with TRBJ2-7; D gene unclear. CDR3 length: 13 residues. Trimming stripped 3 bases from V and 3 bases from J, with 9 bases between. Germline V lookup: CDR1 MDHEN, CDR2 SYDVKM. The CDR3 DNA follows: TGTGCCAGCAGTTTGGGCGGAGTCTACGAGCAGTACTTC. Its protein product is CASSLGGVYEQYF.

V is TRBV15 and J is TRBJ1-3, with D perhaps TRBD1 (5 bases). Germline CDR1 reads LNHNV; CDR2 reads YYDKDF (reference sequence). V lost 0 bases and J lost 8, with 20 bases in between. This CDR3 spans 17 amino acids. The CDR3 DNA reads as TGTGCCACCAGCAGAGATATAGTTGAGGGACCTGATCACACCATATATTTT. This codes for CATSRDIVEGPDHTIYF.

J is TRBJ2-5 and V is TRBV7-3, with 8 bases aligning to TRBD2. V shed 5 bases, J shed 2 bases, and the junction held 7 bases outside the gene matches. CDR1 and CDR2 from the germline V gene are SGHTA and FQGTGA. The CDR3 is 15 residues long. In DNA form, the CDR3 reads TGTGCCAGCAGCCCTCCGACTAGCGTACAAGAGACCCAGTACTTC. This translates into CASSPPTSVQETQYF.

This chain connects TRBV3-1 (or the pseudogene TRBV3-2) to TRBJ2-5; the D is unclear. The CDR3 loop spans 12 amino acids. Germline assignment: CDR1 LGHDT and CDR2 YNNKEL (reference sequence). The V end lost 3 bases, the J end lost 0 bases, and 2 bases lay between the germline ends. CDR3 sequence: CASSQDQETQYF. The CDR3 nucleotides are TGTGCCAGCAGCCAGGACCAAGAGACCCAGTACTTC.

The rearrangement uses TRBV3-1 (or the pseudogene TRBV3-2) and TRBJ1-1; D unresolved. This CDR3 spans 18 amino acids. The germline V gene encodes CDR1 LGHDT and CDR2 YNNKEL (reference sequence). The V gene lost 4 bases and the J gene lost 6 bases, with 27 bases spanning the gap. CDR3 sequence: CASSPEGSGGWEEAEAFF. CDR3 bases: TGTGCCAGCAGCCCCGAGGGATCAGGAGGCTGGGAAGAGGCTGAAGCTTTCTTT.

This chain links TRBV4-3 with TRBJ2-1, with 9 bases identical to TRBD2. The germline V gene encodes CDR1 LGHNA and CDR2 YSLEER. The CDR3 runs to 14 residues. The V gene end was trimmed by 0 bases and the J gene end by 8 bases; junction bases not matched to a gene: 2. This CDR3 reads CASSQDRTSDEQFF. CDR3 nucleotides: TGCGCCAGCAGCCAAGACCGGACTAGCGATGAGCAGTTCTTC.

The chain carries TRBV12-3 or TRBV12-4 and TRBJ2-1; D is possibly TRBD1 (6 bases). V was cut by 8 bases and J by 7 bases, with 15 bases left in between. This CDR3 region has 13 residues. The CDR3 region has the DNA TGTGCCAGCTCCCTTGGGGGCCCAAATGAGCAGTTCTTC. This translates into CASSLGGPNEQFF.

V gene TRBV6-5 combines with J gene TRBJ2-3, with D unclear. Trimming removed 4 bases at V and 6 bases at J, with 8 bases between. The CDR3 has 12 residues. From germline, CDR1 is MNHEY and CDR2 SVGAGI. CDR3 DNA sequence: TGTGCCAGCAGTTCCCCCCTGGATACGCAGTATTTT. Translation gives CASSSPLDTQYF.

The chain joins TRBV19 to TRBJ1-1, with D perhaps matching TRBD1 (6 bases). From germline, CDR1 is LNHDA and CDR2 SQIVND (reference sequence). The CDR3 runs to 16 residues. V shed 5 bases and J shed 0 bases, with 16 bases lying between them. The CDR3 reads CASSANLGQMNTEAFF. In nucleotides, the CDR3 is TGTGCCAGTAGTGCAAATCTTGGACAGATGAACACTGAAGCTTTCTTT. The whole variable domain, filled in from reference TRBV19 and TRBJ1-1, reads DGGITQSPKYLFRKEGQNVTLSCEQNLNHDAMYWYRQDPGQGLRLIYYSQIVNDFQKGDIAEGYSVSREKKESFPLTVTSAQKNPTAFYLCASSANLGQMNTEAFFGQGTRLTVV.

This clone was seen just once. The genes are TRBV6-5 and TRBJ2-1; D remains unclear. From germline, CDR1 is MNHEY and CDR2 SVGAGI. This CDR3 region has 12 residues. V lost 6 bases to trimming and J lost 6 bases, with 9 bases between them. CDR3 bases: TGTGCCAGCAGCCACCCAAGCAATGAGCAGTTCTTC. This translates into CASSHPSNEQFF.

The genes are TRBV10-3 and TRBJ1-1, with D maybe TRBD1 (5 bases). Germline CDR1 and CDR2: ENHRY and SYGVKD. This CDR3 contains 13 residues. V lost 11 bases and J 1 base, leaving 14 bases between the germline ends. This CDR3 reads CASSGTENTEAFF. The CDR3 DNA reads TGTGCCTCCTCCGGGACGGAGAACACTGAAGCTTTCTTT.

The V call is TRBV3-1 (or the pseudogene TRBV3-2), the J call TRBJ2-7, with D maybe TRBD2 (5 bases). Looked up from germline, CDR1 is LGHDT and CDR2 is YNNKEL (reference sequence). Trimming stripped 3 bases from V and 6 bases from J, with 9 bases between. This CDR3 has 12 residues. CDR3 in amino acids: CASSHDEGEQYF. In DNA, the CDR3 is TGTGCCAGCAGCCACGACGAGGGCGAGCAGTACTTC.

This chain links TRBV15 with TRBJ1-2; the match to TRBD1 covers 7 bases. CDR3 length: 15 residues. Germline CDR1 is LNHNV and CDR2 is YYDKDF (reference sequence). With V trimmed by 4 bases and J by 5 bases, 10 bases remained unmatched. CDR3 nucleotide sequence: TGTGCCACCAGCACCACAGGGGAGGGCCATTATGGCTACACCTTC. Translated: CATSTTGEGHYGYTF.

CDR3: CASSLDRATDTQYF. The CDR3 bases are TGTGCCAGCAGTTTGGACAGGGCAACAGATACGCAGTATTTT. V is TRBV6-5 and J is TRBJ2-3; 8 nucleotides match TRBD1. The CDR3 loop spans 14 amino acids. The V and J ends lost 4 bases and 3 bases, in that order; junction bases with no gene match: 3. Per germline, CDR1 MNHEY and CDR2 SVGAGI.

The genes are TRBV12-3 or TRBV12-4 and TRBJ2-3, with D possibly called TRBD1 or TRBD2 (6 bases each). Trimming left V 8 bases short and J 4 bases short, with 13 bases between. This CDR3 contains 13 residues. The CDR3 protein is CASGPGASDTQYF. CDR3 coding DNA: TGTGCCAGCGGGCCGGGGGCCTCAGATACGCAGTATTTT.

This clone was observed a single time. CDR3 in DNA: TGCGCCAGCAGCGGGGACCCAAATTCACCCCTCCACTTT. Translating it yields CASSGDPNSPLHF. The V call is TRBV4-3, the J call TRBJ1-6; maybe TRBD1 (5 bases). Germline V gene lookup returns CDR1 LGHNA and CDR2 YSLEER. The ends were cut back, 5 bases at V and 7 bases at J, with 9 bases in the middle. The CDR3 runs 13 residues.